The 26 T cell receptor beta chains below all came from one sample that was sequenced in a study of T cell responses to AZD1222 COVID-19 vaccine. The data were produced by immunoSEQ multiplex PCR, yet TCRdb's version contains in-frame clones alone and is incomplete. The sample yields 110,000 to 150,000 clones, about nine tenths seen once. This sample comprised peripheral blood, obtained 28 days after the second AZD1222 dose. Receptors were obtained from an adult who received the AZD1222 COVID-19 vaccine.

The chain couples TRBV27 to TRBJ1-1; 7 bases agree with TRBD1. In germline, CDR1 is MNHEY, CDR2 SMNVEV (reference sequence). The CDR3 is made up of 13 amino acids. V was pared by 5 bases and J by 12 bases, with 12 bases of the junction left unmatched. CDR3 bases: TGTGCCAGCAGTACATACAGGGGCCTAGGGACTTTCTTT. Its translation: CASSTYRGLGTFF.

The chain links TRBV2 to TRBJ2-5, with D perhaps matching TRBD2 (5 bases). Germline CDR1 reads SNHLY; CDR2 reads FYNNEI. The CDR3 loop spans 13 amino acids. V lost 8 bases, J lost 1 base, and 11 bases lay in between. The DNA of the CDR3 is TGTGCCAGCCAGGAGGACTTCCAAGAGACCCAGTACTTC. It codes for CASQEDFQETQYF.

The chain has TRBV7-2 and TRBJ2-5, with 15 bases that match TRBD2. The CDR3 contains 15 residues. J gave up 4 bases and V 5 bases, and 2 bases lay outside the gene matches. Germline V lookup: CDR1 SGHTA, CDR2 FQGNSA. CDR3 DNA: TGTGCCAGCAGCCAGGGACTAGCGGGAGGAGAGACCCAGTACTTC. Translating it yields CASSQGLAGGETQYF.

This chain links TRBV5-4 with TRBJ1-5; perhaps TRBD1 as D (6 bases). Germline values: CDR1 SGHNT, CDR2 YYREEE (reference sequence). V was pared by 4 bases and J by 2 bases, with 13 bases between. The CDR3 has 15 residues. CDR3 DNA: TGTGCCAGCAGCACCGCAGGGGATCGCAATCAGCCCCAGCATTTT. Translated: CASSTAGDRNQPQHF.

The chain carries TRBV3-1 (or the pseudogene TRBV3-2) and TRBJ2-3; 12 nucleotides line up with TRBD2. The CDR3 contains 16 residues. Germline loops: CDR1 LGHDT, CDR2 YNNKEL (reference sequence). J was trimmed by 7 bases and V by 3 bases; bases with no gene match: 8. The CDR3 reads CASSQSLAGGPHTQYF. The CDR3 bases are TGTGCCAGCAGCCAGAGCCTAGCGGGAGGGCCTCATACGCAGTATTTT.

V is TRBV2 and J is TRBJ1-2, with D maybe TRBD1 (5 bases). There are 15 residues in the CDR3. The V end was cut by 6 bases, the J end by 3 bases, with 17 bases between. The germline gives CDR1 SNHLY, CDR2 FYNNEI. The CDR3, as DNA: TGTGCCAGCAGCGGGACTCCCCCGGGGGACTATGGCTACACCTTC. Protein product: CASSGTPPGDYGYTF.

V gene TRBV7-7 combines with J gene TRBJ2-1; D call uncertain. Germline V gene lookup returns CDR1 SSHAT and CDR2 FNYEAQ (reference sequence). The CDR3 length is 15 residues. V shed 2 bases and J shed 0 bases, with 8 bases lying between them. The CDR3 nucleotides read TGTGCCAGCAGCTTAATCAGGAGCTCCTACAATGAGCAGTTCTTC. Amino acids: CASSLIRSSYNEQFF. Full variable domain (remainder filled in from reference TRBV7-7 and TRBJ2-1): GAGVSQSPRYKVTKRGQDVTLRCDPISSHATLYWYQQALGQGPEFLTYFNYEAQPDKSGLPSDRFSAERPEGSISTLTIQRTEQRDSAMYRCASSLIRSSYNEQFFGPGTRLTVL.

This clone came up once. V gene TRBV6-5 combines with J gene TRBJ1-6; D is possibly TRBD1 (6 bases). Deletions cut 2 bases from V and 14 bases from J, with 13 bases between. The germline gives CDR1 MNHEY, CDR2 SVGAGI. The length of the CDR3 is 13 residues. The CDR3 nucleotides are TGTGCCAGCAGTTACGGGATAGGGGGTACCCTCCACTTT. Amino acid sequence: CASSYGIGGTLHF.

The CDR3 DNA reads TGTGCCAGCAGTTTATTACAGCTTAGCAATCAGCCCCAGCATTTT. Its protein product is CASSLLQLSNQPQHF. The V call is TRBV28, the J call TRBJ1-5; D is undetermined. Germline CDR1 reads MDHEN; CDR2 reads SYDVKM. Trimming stripped 1 base from V and 0 bases from J, with 7 bases between. The CDR3 length is 15 residues.

The V gene is TRBV6-5, the J gene TRBJ2-3; a possible D gene is TRBD1 (6 bases). Per germline, CDR1 MNHEY and CDR2 SVGAGI. The germline V and J ends were trimmed by 8 bases and 7 bases, with 19 bases remaining between them. CDR3 length: 14 residues. The CDR3 DNA reads TGTGCCAGCGGGGGACACGGTATCGGGAATACGCAGTATTTT. Amino acids: CASGGHGIGNTQYF.

About this clone: At the DNA level, this CDR3 is encoded by other sequences in the same sample as well. The rearrangement uses TRBV30 and TRBJ1-3; D remains unclear. The CDR3 is 13 residues long. Germline V gene lookup returns CDR1 GTSNPN and CDR2 SVGIG (reference sequence). V lost 1 base, J lost 0 bases, and 4 bases lay in between. The CDR3 region is CAWSGGSGNTIYF. Here the CDR3 DNA reads TGTGCCTGGAGTGGCGGCTCTGGAAACACCATATATTTT.

The CDR3 spells CASSLENTEAFF. CDR3 in DNA: TGTGCCAGCAGCTTAGAGAACACTGAAGCTTTCTTT. The chain combines TRBV11-2 with TRBJ1-1; D unclear. The germline V gene has CDR1 SGHAT and CDR2 FQNNGV. V lost 0 bases and J lost 1, with 0 bases in between. This CDR3 has 12 residues.

The chain recombines TRBV4-1 with TRBJ1-5; D is ambiguous. V dropped 1 base and J dropped 0 bases, with 7 bases sitting between them. Germline V gives CDR1 MGHRA, CDR2 YSYEKL. CDR3 size: 15 residues. CDR3 DNA: TGCGCCAGCAGCCAAGCGGACTATAGCAATCAGCCCCAGCATTTT. It encodes CASSQADYSNQPQHF.

This sequence joins TRBV5-1 and TRBJ2-5; D possibly matches TRBD1 or TRBD2 (5 bases each). Germline assignment: CDR1 SGHRS and CDR2 YFSETQ. The CDR3 runs 14 residues. Trimming pared 4 bases from V and 6 bases from J, leaving 16 bases between. The CDR3 coding sequence is TGCGCCAGCAGCCTCGGGACGGCCGGGCAGACCCAGTACTTC. Amino acid sequence: CASSLGTAGQTQYF.

This chain connects TRBV6-5 to TRBJ2-3, with TRBD2 matching over 9 bases. With 0 bases clipped from V and 2 bases from J, the junction kept 3 bases outside the gene matches. The CDR3 is made up of 16 amino acids. The V gene's germline CDR1 is MNHEY and CDR2 SVGAGI. CDR3 sequence reads: CASSYSIAGATDTQYF. Here the CDR3 DNA reads TGTGCCAGCAGTTACTCCATAGCGGGAGCCACAGATACGCAGTATTTT.

The chain is built from TRBV7-2 and TRBJ2-1; maybe TRBD2 (5 bases). In germline, CDR1 is SGHTA, CDR2 FQGNSA. Trimming pared 1 base from V and 2 bases from J, leaving 9 bases between. This CDR3 has 15 residues. CDR3 DNA sequence: TGTGCCAGCAGCTTAGATCTTAGCGCCTACAATGAGCAGTTCTTC. Translating gives CASSLDLSAYNEQFF.

The chain has TRBV6-6 and TRBJ1-1; no reliable D call. Trimming removed 2 bases at V and 4 bases at J, with 8 bases between. CDR3 length: 13 amino acids. Per the germline V gene, CDR1 is MNHNY and CDR2 is SVGAGI (reference sequence). Here the CDR3 DNA reads TGTGCCAGCAGTTACCCGGCGCGCACTGAAGCTTTCTTT. Translation: CASSYPARTEAFF.

The gene calls are TRBV29-1 and TRBJ1-1, with TRBD1 as a possible D gene (5 bases). Germline values: CDR1 SQVTM, CDR2 ANQGSEA. The germline V and J ends were trimmed by 1 base and 5 bases, with 14 bases remaining between them. The CDR3 contains 14 residues. The CDR3 sequence: CSVEVWGEGTEAFF. CDR3 in DNA: TGCAGCGTTGAAGTTTGGGGGGAGGGGACTGAAGCTTTCTTT.

This clone was picked up a small number of times. The J gene is TRBJ2-1, the V gene TRBV7-9; D is uncertain. Germline lookup yields CDR1 SEHNR and CDR2 FQNEAQ (reference sequence). The CDR3 sequence is 13 residues long. V was trimmed by 5 bases and J by 8 bases, leaving 13 bases between them. In DNA form, the CDR3 reads TGTGCCAGCAGCCGAGGAGAGTTCGATGAGCAGTTCTTC. Residues: CASSRGEFDEQFF.

This chain links TRBV27 with TRBJ1-1; TRBD1 might be the D (5 bases). The germline CDR1 and CDR2 sequences are MNHEY and SMNVEV (reference sequence). Trimming removed 5 bases from V and 0 bases from J, with 13 bases in between. The CDR3 covers 15 residues. DNA for the CDR3: TGTGCCAGCAGTCCCCAGACAGCGATGAACACTGAAGCTTTCTTT. Amino acids: CASSPQTAMNTEAFF.

The rearrangement uses TRBV2 and TRBJ2-1; D is uncertain. The CDR3 runs to 14 residues. Trimming removed 6 bases from V and 0 bases from J, with 9 bases in between. The V gene's germline CDR1 is SNHLY and CDR2 FYNNEI. For the CDR3, the DNA is TGTGCCAGCAGGCCGCGTAGCTCCTACAATGAGCAGTTCTTC. It yields the protein CASRPRSSYNEQFF.

The V gene is TRBV9, the J gene TRBJ1-5, with D possibly being TRBD1 (5 bases). V lost 2 bases and J 6 bases, leaving 12 bases between the germline ends. The length of the CDR3 is 14 residues. In germline, CDR1 is SGDLS, CDR2 YYNGEE. CDR3 DNA sequence: TGTGCCAGCAGCGTCGACGCGAGGGGTCAGCCCCAGCATTTT. Its translation: CASSVDARGQPQHF.

The V and J genes are TRBV7-2 and TRBJ1-4; D is undetermined. Germline CDR1 and CDR2: SGHTA and FQGNSA. Trimming stripped 0 bases from V and 7 bases from J, with 9 bases between. The CDR3 contains 14 residues. The CDR3 region is CASSLAGVGEKLFF. The CDR3 coding sequence is TGTGCCAGCAGCTTAGCTGGGGTCGGTGAAAAACTGTTTTTT.

V is TRBV29-1 and J is TRBJ1-5; 7 nucleotides agree with TRBD1. After removal of 7 bases from V and 4 bases from J, the junction contained 7 bases not matched to a gene. The germline gives CDR1 SQVTM, CDR2 ANQGSEA. This CDR3 has 13 amino acids. The CDR3 nucleotides read TGCAGCGCCCGGGACAGTTTTAATCAGCCCCAGCATTTT. Protein sequence: CSARDSFNQPQHF. Using reference TRBV29-1 and TRBJ1-5 for the parts outside the CDR3, the full variable domain is SAVISQKPSRDICQRGTSLTIQCQVDSQVTMMFWYRQQPGQSLTLIATANQGSEATYESGFVIDKFPISRPNLTFSTLTVSNMSPEDSSIYLCSARDSFNQPQHFGDGTRLSIL.

This clone was seen a single time. The chain couples TRBV28 to TRBJ2-5; 8 bases fit TRBD1. The germline V gene encodes CDR1 MDHEN and CDR2 SYDVKM. The CDR3 is 15 residues long. Trimming took 7 bases from V and 4 from J; bases not matched to a gene: 11. The CDR3 region has the DNA TGTGCCAGCAATCAGCCCGGGACAGGTCGAGAGACCCAGTACTTC. It is translated as CASNQPGTGRETQYF.

The rearrangement links TRBV28 to TRBJ1-2; possibly TRBD1 for D (5 bases). The length of the CDR3 is 13 residues. The germline CDR1 and CDR2 sequences are MDHEN and SYDVKM. V was clipped by 7 bases and J by 4 bases, with 13 bases between them. As DNA, the CDR3 is TGTGCCAGCATCGACGCGGGGCGCTATGGCTACACCTTC. Residues: CASIDAGRYGYTF.